Included here is one TCR beta chain sequence, with context. No antigen is known for it. Per-base quality was not reported, and no clone a single base away is much larger than it. CDR1 and CDR2 are drawn from the germline V gene: MDHEN, SYDVKM. Measured from the cysteine to the phenylalanine, the CDR3 is 13 residues long. Only CDR3 DNA remains: 39 bases, in frame from the first base. V loses 2 bases, J loses 2 bases, and the germline ends lie 7 bases apart. The library was built by means of the immunoSEQ multiplex PCR assay. TCRdb's version of the immuneACCESS table is confined to in-frame rearrangements and falls short of the full clone set. An unresolved V gene accounts for under half of the shortfall where checked; the remainder is of unknown origin. For this sample there are under 60,000 clones; around 92% appear just once. The ten largest clones take up 0.5% to 0.6% of the sample. This sample was included in a study of T cell changes during pregnancy in multiple sclerosis (dated by TCRdb to 2018 to 2020). Background for the entire study: The study examined how the T cell repertoire changed over the course of pregnancy in women with multiple sclerosis.

The sample consisted of CD4+ T cells from peripheral blood mononuclear cells, taken after pregnancy. The clonotype was recovered from a female donor with multiple sclerosis, enrolled in a pregnancy study. The chain joins TRBV28 to TRBJ2-7; no D gene call is confident. For the CDR3, the sequence is CASSLVGAYEQYF. The sequenced DNA is TGTGCCAGCAGTTTAGTTGGAGCCTACGAGCAGTACTTC.